The 5 T cell receptor beta chains reported below all come from one sample, sequenced in a study of shared clonotypes between healthy human individuals. Sequencing used immunoSEQ multiplex PCR; TCRdb keeps in-frame clones, though not all of them. The table includes more than 1,200,000 clones, approximately 98.5% detected once. Material: naive CD4+ T cells sorted from blood. The subset is: CD45RA+ positively selected. The receptors stem from a man aged 25 to 45 in good health.

The chain couples TRBV2 to TRBJ2-3; TRBD2 matches 9 bases. The CDR3 is made up of 14 amino acids. Per the germline V gene, CDR1 is SNHLY and CDR2 is FYNNEI. Germline trimming cut 6 bases from V and 0 bases from J; bases unmatched to any gene: 1. As DNA, the CDR3 is TGTGCCAGCAGGACTAGCGGTAGCACAGATACGCAGTATTTT. Its translation: CASRTSGSTDTQYF. The full variable domain, rest sourced from reference TRBV2 and TRBJ2-3, is EPEVTQTPSHQVTQMGQEVILRCVPISNHLYFYWYRQILGQKVEFLVSFYNNEISEKSEIFDDQFSVERPDGSNFTLKIRSTKLEDSAMYFCASRTSGSTDTQYFGPGTRLTVL.

A single count supports this clone. The junction differs from germline at one of its ends, possibly a read error. This CDR3 is also generated by other DNA sequences in the sample. This chain uses TRBV28 with TRBJ1-5; unclear D gene. From germline, CDR1 is MDHEN and CDR2 SYDVKM. This CDR3 is built from 11 residues. As DNA, the CDR3 is TGTGCCAGCAGTCCGGATCAACCCCAGCATTTT. It encodes CASSPDQPQHF.

This rearrangement joins TRBV27 to TRBJ2-1; TRBD1 aligns across 8 bases. Germline CDR1 and CDR2: MNHEY and SMNVEV (reference sequence). This CDR3 contains 17 residues. V shed 2 bases and J 9 bases; nucleotides not matched to a gene: 15. The CDR3 here is CASSLRFQGAVSGEQFF. In DNA, the CDR3 is TGTGCCAGCAGTTTAAGGTTTCAGGGGGCGGTTTCAGGTGAGCAGTTCTTC.

The CDR3: CASRASGLTDTQYF. CDR3 nucleotide sequence: TGTGCCAGCAGGGCCAGCGGACTCACAGATACGCAGTATTTT. The rearrangement links TRBV9 to TRBJ2-3; possibly TRBD2 for D (5 bases). The CDR3 is 14 residues long. V shed 5 bases and J shed 2 bases, with 12 bases lying between them. The germline V gene encodes CDR1 SGDLS and CDR2 YYNGEE.

J is TRBJ2-3 and V is TRBV11-2, with D perhaps TRBD1 or TRBD2 (5 bases each). The CDR3 extends over 17 amino acids. Germline CDR1 reads SGHAT; CDR2 reads FQNNGV. Trimming pared 4 bases from V and 2 bases from J, leaving 19 bases between. CDR3 in DNA: TGTGCCAGCAGCTCGGAGCTTTGGGGGAGTGCCACAGATACGCAGTATTTT. Its protein product is CASSSELWGSATDTQYF.